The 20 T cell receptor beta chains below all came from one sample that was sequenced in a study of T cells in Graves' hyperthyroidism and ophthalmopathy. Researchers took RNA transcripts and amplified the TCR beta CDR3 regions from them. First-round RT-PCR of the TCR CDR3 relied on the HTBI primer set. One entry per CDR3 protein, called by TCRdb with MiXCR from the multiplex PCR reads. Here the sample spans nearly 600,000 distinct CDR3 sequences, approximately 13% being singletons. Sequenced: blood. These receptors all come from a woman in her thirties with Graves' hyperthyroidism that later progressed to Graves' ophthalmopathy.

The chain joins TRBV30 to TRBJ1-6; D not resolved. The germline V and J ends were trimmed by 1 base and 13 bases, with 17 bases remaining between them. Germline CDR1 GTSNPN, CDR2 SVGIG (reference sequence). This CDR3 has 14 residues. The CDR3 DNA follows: TGTGCCTGGAGTGATGTTCTCGACCGAATGCCCCTCCACTTT. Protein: CAWSDVLDRMPLHF.

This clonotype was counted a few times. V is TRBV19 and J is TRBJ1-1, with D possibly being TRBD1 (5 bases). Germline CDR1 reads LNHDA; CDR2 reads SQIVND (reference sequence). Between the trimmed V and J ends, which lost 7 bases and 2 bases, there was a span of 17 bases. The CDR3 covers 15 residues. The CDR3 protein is CASTLLSRANTEAFF. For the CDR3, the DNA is TGTGCCAGTACTCTACTCTCCAGGGCTAACACTGAAGCTTTCTTT.

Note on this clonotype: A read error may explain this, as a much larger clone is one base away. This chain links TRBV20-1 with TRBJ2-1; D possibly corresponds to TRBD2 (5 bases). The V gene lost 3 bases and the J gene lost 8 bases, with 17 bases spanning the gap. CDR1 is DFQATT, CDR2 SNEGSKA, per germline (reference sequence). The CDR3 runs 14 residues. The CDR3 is CSARRARGSDEQFF. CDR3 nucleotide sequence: TGCAGTGCTAGGAGGGCTAGAGGGTCGGATGAGCAGTTCTTC.

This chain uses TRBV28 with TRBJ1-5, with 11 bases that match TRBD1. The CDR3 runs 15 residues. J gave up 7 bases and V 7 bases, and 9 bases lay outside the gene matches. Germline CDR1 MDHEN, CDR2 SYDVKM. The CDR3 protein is CASTLWGQGVQPQHF. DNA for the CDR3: TGTGCCAGCACCCTGTGGGGACAGGGGGTCCAGCCCCAGCATTTT. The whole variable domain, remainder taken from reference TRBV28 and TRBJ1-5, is DVKVTQSSRYLVKRTGEKVFLECVQDMDHENMFWYRQDPGLGLRLIYFSYDVKMKEKGDIPEGYSVSREKKERFSLILESASTNQTSMYLCASTLWGQGVQPQHFGDGTRLSIL.

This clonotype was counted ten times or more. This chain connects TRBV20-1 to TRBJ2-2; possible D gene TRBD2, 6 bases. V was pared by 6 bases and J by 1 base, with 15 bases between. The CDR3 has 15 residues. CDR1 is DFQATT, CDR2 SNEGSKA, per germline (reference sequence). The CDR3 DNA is TGCAGTGCCCTAAGGCCTAGCGAGAACACCGGGGAGCTGTTTTTT. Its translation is CSALRPSENTGELFF.

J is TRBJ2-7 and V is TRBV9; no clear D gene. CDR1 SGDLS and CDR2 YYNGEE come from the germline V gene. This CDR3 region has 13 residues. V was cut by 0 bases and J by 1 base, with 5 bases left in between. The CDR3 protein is CASSVATSYEQYF. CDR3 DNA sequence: TGTGCCAGCAGCGTAGCCACTTCCTACGAGCAGTACTTC.

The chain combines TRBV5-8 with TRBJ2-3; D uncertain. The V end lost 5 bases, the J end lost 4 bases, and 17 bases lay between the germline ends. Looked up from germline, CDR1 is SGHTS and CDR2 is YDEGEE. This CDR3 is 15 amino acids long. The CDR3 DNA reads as TGTGCCAGCAGGGTAGGATCAGGCGTAGCAGATACGCAGTATTTT. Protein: CASRVGSGVADTQYF.

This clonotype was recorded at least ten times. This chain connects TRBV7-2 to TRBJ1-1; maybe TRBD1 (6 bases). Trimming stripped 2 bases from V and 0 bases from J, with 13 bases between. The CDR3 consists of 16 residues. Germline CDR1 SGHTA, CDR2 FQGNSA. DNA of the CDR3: TGTGCCAGCAGCTTACGAGGGGGGGGGGTGAACACTGAAGCTTTCTTT. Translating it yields CASSLRGGGVNTEAFF.

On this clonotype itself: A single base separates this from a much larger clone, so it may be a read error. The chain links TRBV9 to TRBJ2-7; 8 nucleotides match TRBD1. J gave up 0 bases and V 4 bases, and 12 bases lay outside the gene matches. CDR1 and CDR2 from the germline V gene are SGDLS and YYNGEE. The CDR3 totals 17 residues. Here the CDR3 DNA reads TGTGCCAGCAGCATCTCCGGGACAGGCCCTAGCTCCTACGAGCAGTACTTC. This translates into CASSISGTGPSSYEQYF.

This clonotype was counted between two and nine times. CDR3 residues: CASSYSGPNYGYTF. The DNA of the CDR3 is TGTGCCAGCAGTTACTCGGGTCCTAACTATGGCTACACCTTC. The V gene is TRBV6-2 or TRBV6-3, the J gene TRBJ1-2, with D unclear. From germline, CDR1 is MNHEY and CDR2 SVGEGT. V lost 0 bases to trimming and J lost 0 bases, with 5 bases between them. The CDR3 sequence is 14 residues long.

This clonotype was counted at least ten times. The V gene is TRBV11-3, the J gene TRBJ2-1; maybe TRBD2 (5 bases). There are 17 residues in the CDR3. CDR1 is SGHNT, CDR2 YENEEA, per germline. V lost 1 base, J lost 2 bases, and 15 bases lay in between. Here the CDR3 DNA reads TGTGCCAGCAGCTTAGGGGCAATTTACGGGACCTACAATGAGCAGTTCTTC. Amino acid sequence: CASSLGAIYGTYNEQFF. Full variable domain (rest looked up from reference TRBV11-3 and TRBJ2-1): EAGVVQSPRYKIIEKKQPVAFWCNPISGHNTLYWYLQNLGQGPELLIRYENEEAVDDSQLPKDRFSAERLKGVDSTLKIQPAELGDSAVYLCASSLGAIYGTYNEQFFGPGTRLTVL.

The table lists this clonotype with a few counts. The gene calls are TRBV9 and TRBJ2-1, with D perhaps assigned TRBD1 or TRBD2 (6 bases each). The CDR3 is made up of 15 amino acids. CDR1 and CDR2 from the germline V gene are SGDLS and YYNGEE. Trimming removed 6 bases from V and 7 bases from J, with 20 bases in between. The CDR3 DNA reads TGTGCCAGCAATCAAAGGGGGGTAGCGGATAATGAGCAGTTCTTC. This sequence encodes CASNQRGVADNEQFF.

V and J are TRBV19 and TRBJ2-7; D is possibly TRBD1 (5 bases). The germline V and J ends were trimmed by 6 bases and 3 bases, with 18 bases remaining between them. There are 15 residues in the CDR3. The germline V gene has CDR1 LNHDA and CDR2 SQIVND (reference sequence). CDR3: CASSYDGVQGYEQYF. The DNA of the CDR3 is TGTGCCAGTAGCTATGATGGGGTCCAGGGCTACGAGCAGTACTTC.

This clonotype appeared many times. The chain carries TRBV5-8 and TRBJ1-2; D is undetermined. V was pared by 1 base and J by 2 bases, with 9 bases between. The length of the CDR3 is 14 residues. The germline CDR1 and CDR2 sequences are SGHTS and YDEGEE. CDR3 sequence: CASSLLGINYGYTF. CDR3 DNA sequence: TGTGCCAGCAGCTTGCTGGGGATCAACTATGGCTACACCTTC.

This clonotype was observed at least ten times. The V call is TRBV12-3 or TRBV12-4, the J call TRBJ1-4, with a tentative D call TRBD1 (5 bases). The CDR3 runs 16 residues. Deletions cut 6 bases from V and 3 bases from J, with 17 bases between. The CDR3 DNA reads TGTGCCAGCAGCCCAAAAGACAGTCTTTCTAATGAAAAACTGTTTTTT. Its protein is CASSPKDSLSNEKLFF.

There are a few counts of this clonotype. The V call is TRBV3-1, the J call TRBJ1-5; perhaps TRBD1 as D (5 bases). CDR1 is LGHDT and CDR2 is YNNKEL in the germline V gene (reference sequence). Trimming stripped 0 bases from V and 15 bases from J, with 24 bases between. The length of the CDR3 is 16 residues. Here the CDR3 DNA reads TGTGCCAGCAGCCAAGATCAAGGTATCGTGCCCGGAGGGGTGCATTTT. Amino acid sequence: CASSQDQGIVPGGVHF.

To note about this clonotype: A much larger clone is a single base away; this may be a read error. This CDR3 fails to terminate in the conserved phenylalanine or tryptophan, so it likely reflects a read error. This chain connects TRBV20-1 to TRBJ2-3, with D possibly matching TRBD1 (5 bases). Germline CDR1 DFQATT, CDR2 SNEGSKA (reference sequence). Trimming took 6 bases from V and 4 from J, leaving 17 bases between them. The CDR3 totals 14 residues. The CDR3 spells CSASTEGYADTQYS. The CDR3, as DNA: TGCAGTGCATCGACAGAAGGGTACGCAGATACGCAGTATTCT.

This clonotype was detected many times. DNA of the CDR3: TGTGCCAGCAGTATAATTACTAGCGGGACCTACGAGCAGTACTTC. Translation gives CASSIITSGTYEQYF. J is TRBJ2-7 and V is TRBV6-1, with 10 bases matching TRBD2. Germline V lookup: CDR1 MNHNS, CDR2 SASEGT. Losses at the gene ends were 5 bases for V and 2 bases for J; bases not matched to a gene: 6. The CDR3 totals 15 residues.

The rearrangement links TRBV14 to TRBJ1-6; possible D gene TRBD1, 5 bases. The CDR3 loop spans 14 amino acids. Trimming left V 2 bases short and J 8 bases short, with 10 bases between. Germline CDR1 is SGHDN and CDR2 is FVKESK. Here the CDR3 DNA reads TGTGCCAGCAGCCAATCGGGGCTAGATTCACCCCTCCACTTT. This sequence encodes CASSQSGLDSPLHF.

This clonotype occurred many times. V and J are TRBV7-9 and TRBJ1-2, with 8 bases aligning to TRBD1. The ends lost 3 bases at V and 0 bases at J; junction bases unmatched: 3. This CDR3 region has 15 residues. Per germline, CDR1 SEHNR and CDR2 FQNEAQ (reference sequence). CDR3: CASSLGDRPNYGYTF. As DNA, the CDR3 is TGTGCCAGCAGCTTGGGGGACAGGCCTAACTATGGCTACACCTTC.